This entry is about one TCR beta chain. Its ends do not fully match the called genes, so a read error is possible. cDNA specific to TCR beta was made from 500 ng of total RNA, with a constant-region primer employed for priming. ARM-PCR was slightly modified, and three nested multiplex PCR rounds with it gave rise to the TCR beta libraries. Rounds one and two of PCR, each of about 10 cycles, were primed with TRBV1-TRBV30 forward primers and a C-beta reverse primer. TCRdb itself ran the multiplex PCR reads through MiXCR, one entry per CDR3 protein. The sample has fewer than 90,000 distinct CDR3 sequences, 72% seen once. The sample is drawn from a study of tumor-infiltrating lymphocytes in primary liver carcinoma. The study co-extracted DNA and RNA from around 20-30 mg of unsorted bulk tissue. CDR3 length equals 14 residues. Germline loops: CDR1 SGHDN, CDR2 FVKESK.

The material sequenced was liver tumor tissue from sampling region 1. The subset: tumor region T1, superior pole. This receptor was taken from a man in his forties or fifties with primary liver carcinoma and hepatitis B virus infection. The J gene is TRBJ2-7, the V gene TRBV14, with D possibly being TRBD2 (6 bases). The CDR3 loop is CASSHRDFGYEQNF. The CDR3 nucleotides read TGTGCCAGCAGCCACCGGGACTTTGGGTACGAGCAAAACTTC.